This T cell receptor (beta chain) was sequenced during a study of T cell responses to AZD1222 COVID-19 vaccine. Study at large: Second-dose schedules of about 4 or about 12 weeks were combined. Study findings and constraints: All repertoire sampling was performed exclusively after the peak T cell response. Vaccine-associated CD4 TCRs spanned spike, dominant at 160-218 and 743-854. White British ancestry dominated among donors, who included more females, and clonal diversity was possibly underestimated.

As to this clone: As yet, its antigen is unknown.

The table came from immunoSEQ multiplex PCR; TCRdb's copy has only in-frame clones and leaves some out. The top ten hold 6.9% of the sample, which has 100,000 to 150,000 clones, 90% seen once. V was cut by 7 bases and J by 4 bases, with 17 bases left in between. Germline V gene lookup returns CDR1 SGHTA and CDR2 FQGNSA. This CDR3 spans 15 amino acids. This sample comprised peripheral blood, obtained on day 0 of AZD1222 vaccination. This receptor was identified in an adult in good health. This chain uses TRBV7-2 with TRBJ1-5; D may be TRBD1 (5 bases). CDR3 protein: CASTPGGTGNQPQHF. In DNA, the CDR3 is TGTGCCAGCACCCCCGGAGGGACGGGAAATCAGCCCCAGCATTTT.